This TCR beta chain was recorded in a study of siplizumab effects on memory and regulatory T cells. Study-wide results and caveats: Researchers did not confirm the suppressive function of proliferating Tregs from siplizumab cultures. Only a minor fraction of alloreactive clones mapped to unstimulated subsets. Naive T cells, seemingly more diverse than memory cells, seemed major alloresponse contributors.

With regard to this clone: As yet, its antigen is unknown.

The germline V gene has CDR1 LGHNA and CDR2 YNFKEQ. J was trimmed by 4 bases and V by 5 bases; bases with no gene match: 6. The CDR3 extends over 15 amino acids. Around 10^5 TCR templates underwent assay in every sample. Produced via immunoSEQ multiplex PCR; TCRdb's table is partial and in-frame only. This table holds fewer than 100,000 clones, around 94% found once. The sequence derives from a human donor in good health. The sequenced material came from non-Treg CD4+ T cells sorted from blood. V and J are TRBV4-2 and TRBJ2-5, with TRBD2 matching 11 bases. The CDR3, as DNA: TGTGCCAGCAGCTATAGCGGGGGGGCAGGAGAGACCCAGTACTTC. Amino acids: CASSYSGGAGETQYF.